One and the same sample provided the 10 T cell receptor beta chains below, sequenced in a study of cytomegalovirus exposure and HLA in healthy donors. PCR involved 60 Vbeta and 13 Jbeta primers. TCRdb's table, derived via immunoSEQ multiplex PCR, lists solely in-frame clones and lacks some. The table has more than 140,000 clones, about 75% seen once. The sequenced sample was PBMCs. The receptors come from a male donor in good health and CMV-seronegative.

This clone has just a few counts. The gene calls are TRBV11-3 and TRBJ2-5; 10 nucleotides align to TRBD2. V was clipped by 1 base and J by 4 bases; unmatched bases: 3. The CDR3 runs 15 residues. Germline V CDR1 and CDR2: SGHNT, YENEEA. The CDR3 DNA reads TGTGCCAGCAGCTTAGGGATAGCGGGGGGAGAGACCCAGTACTTC. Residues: CASSLGIAGGETQYF.

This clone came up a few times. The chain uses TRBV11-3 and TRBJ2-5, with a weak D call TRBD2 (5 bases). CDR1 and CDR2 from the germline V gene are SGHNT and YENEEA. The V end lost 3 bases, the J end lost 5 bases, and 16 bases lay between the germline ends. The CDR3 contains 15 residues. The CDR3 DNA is TGTGCCAGCAGCTTGCTAGCCACCCAGTCGGAGACCCAGTACTTC. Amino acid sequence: CASSLLATQSETQYF.

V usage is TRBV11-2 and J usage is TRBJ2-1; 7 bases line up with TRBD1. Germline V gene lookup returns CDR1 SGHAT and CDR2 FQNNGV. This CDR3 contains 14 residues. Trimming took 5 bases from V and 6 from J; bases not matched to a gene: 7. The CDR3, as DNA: TGTGCCAGCAGCGACAGGGTCACCGCCAATGAGCAGTTCTTC. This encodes CASSDRVTANEQFF.

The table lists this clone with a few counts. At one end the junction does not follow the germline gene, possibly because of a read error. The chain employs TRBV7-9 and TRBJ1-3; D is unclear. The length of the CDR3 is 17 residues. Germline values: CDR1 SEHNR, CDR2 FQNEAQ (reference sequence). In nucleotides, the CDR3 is TGTTCCAGCAGCTTAGCGACATCGGGAAGCTCTGGAAACACCATATATTTT. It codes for CSSSLATSGSSGNTIYF.

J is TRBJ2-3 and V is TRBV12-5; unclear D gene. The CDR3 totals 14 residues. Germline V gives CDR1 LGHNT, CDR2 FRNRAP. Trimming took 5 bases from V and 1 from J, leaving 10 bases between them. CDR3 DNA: TGTGCTAGTGGTGGAAAAGGAGGCACAGATACGCAGTATTTT. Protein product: CASGGKGGTDTQYF.

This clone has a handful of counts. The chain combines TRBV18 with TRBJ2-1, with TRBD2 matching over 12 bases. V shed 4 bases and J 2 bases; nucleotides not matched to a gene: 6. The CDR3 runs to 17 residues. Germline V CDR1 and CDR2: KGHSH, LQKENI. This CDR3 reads CASSRRTSGNAYNEQFF. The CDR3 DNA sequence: TGTGCCAGCTCACGACGGACTAGCGGGAACGCCTACAATGAGCAGTTCTTC.

The CDR3 loop is CASSGLVGQGGAFF. The DNA of the CDR3 is TGTGCCAGCAGCGGACTCGTCGGACAGGGTGGAGCTTTCTTT. This chain links TRBV9 with TRBJ1-1, with 8 positions matching TRBD1. V trimming: 3 bases; J trimming: 10 bases; junction bases outside the gene matches: 11. Germline values: CDR1 SGDLS, CDR2 YYNGEE. This CDR3 comprises 14 residues. Looking up the rest from reference TRBV9 and TRBJ1-1 gives the full variable domain: DSGVTQTPKHLITATGQRVTLRCSPRSGDLSVYWYQQSLDQGLQFLIQYYNGEERAKGNILERFSAQQFPDLHSELNLSSLELGDSALYFCASSGLVGQGGAFFGQGTRLTVV.

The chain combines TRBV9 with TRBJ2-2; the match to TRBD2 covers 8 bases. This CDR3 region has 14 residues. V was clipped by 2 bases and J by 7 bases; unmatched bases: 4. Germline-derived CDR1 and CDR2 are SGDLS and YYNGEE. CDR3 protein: CASSVAGGIGELFF. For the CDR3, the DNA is TGTGCCAGCAGCGTGGCGGGAGGAATCGGGGAGCTGTTTTTT.

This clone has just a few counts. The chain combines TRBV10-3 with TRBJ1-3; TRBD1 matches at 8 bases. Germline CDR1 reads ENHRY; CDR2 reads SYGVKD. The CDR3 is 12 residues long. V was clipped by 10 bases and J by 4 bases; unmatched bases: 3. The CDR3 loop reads CASRGRGNTIYF. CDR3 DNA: TGTGCCAGCAGGGGGCGCGGAAACACCATATATTTT.

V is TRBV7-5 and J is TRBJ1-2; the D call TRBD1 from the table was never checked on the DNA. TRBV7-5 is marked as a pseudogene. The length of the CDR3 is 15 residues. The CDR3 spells CARSLAWDRRYGYTF. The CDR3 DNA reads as TGTGCCAGAAGCTTGGCCTGGGACAGGAGATATGGCTACACCTTC.